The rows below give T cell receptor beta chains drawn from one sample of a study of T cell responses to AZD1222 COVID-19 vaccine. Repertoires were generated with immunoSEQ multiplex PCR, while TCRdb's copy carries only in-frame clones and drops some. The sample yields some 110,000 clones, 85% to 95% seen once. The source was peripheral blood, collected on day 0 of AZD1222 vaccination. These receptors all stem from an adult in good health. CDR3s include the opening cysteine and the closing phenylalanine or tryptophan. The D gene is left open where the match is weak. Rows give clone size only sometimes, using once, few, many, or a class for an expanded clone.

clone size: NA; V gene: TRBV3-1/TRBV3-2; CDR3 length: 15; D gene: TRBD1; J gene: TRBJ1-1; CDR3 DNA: TGTGCCAGCAGCAGGGGACAGGGGGGCATCACTGAAGCTTTCTTT; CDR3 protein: CASSRGQGGITEAFF
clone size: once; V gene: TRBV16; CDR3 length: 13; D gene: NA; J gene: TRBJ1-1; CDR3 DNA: TGTGCCAGCAGCCGCCCCCCGAACACTGAAGCTTTCTTT; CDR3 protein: CASSRPPNTEAFF
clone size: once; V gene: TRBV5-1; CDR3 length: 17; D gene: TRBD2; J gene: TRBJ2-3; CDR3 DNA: TGCGCCAGCAGCTTGATGGCGGGGGGCCCTAGCACAGATACGCAGTATTTT; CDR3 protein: CASSLMAGGPSTDTQYF
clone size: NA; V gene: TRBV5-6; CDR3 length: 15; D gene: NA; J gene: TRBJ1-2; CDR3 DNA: TGTGCCAGCAGCTTGGGGACAACCGCTAACTATGGCTACACCTTC; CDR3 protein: CASSLGTTANYGYTF
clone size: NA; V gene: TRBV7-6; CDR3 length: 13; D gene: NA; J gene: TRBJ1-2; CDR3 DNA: TGTGCCAGCAGCTCCCGACACCAATATGGCTACACCTTC; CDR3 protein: CASSSRHQYGYTF
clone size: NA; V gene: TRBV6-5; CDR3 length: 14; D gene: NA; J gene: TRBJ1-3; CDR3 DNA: TGTGCCAGCAGCACCATAAACTCTGGAAACACCATATATTTT; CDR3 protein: CASSTINSGNTIYF
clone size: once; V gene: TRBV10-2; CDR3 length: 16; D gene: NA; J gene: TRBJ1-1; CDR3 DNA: TGCGCCAGCAGGCGAGAAAGGGCGGGGGCAGAAACTGAAGCTTTCTTT; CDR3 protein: CASRRERAGAETEAFF
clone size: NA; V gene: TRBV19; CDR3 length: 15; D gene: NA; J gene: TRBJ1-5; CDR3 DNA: TGTGCCACTAGAGGGTCGGGTTATAGCAATCAGCCCCAGCATTTT; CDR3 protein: CATRGSGYSNQPQHF
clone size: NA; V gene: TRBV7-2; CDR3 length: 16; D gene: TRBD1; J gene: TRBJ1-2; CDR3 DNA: TGTGCCAGCAGCTATCCCGGGACAGGGGCTCCCTATGGCTACACCTTC; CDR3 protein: CASSYPGTGAPYGYTF
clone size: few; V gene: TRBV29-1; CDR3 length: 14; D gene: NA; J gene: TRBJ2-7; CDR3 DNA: TGCAGCGTTAGAAGGGACCCCGAAGATCGCGAGCAGTACTTC; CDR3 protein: CSVRRDPEDREQYF
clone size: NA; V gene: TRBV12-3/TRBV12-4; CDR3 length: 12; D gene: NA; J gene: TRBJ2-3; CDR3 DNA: TGTGCCAGCGGGGGTGGCACAGATACGCAGTATTTT; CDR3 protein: CASGGGTDTQYF
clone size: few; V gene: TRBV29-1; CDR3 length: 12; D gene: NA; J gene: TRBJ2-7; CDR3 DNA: TGCAGCGTTGGACAGCCACCCTACGAGCAGTACTTC; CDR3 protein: CSVGQPPYEQYF
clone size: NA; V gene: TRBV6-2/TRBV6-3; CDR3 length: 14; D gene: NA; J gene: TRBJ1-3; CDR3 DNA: TGTGCCAGCAGTTTGTTCCACTCTGGAAACACCATATATTTT; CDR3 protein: CASSLFHSGNTIYF
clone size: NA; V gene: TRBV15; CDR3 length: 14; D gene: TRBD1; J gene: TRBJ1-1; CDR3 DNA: TGTGCCACCAGACCGGGACAGGGGCATACTGAAGCTTTCTTT; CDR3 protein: CATRPGQGHTEAFF
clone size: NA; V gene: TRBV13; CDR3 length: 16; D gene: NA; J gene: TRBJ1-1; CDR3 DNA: TGTGCCAGCAGCTTAGGGAGAAGGGGGGAGAACACTGAAGCTTTCTTT; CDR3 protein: CASSLGRRGENTEAFF
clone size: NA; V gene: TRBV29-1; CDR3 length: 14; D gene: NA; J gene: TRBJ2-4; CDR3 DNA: TGCAGCGCTAAACGACAGGTTGGGCAAAACATTCAGTACTTC; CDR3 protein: CSAKRQVGQNIQYF
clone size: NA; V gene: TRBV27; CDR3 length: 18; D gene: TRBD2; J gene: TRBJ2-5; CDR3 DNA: TGTGCCAGCAGCCGGCTTGCGGTGGGGAGGGCCGGTTCAGAGACCCAGTACTTC; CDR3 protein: CASSRLAVGRAGSETQYF
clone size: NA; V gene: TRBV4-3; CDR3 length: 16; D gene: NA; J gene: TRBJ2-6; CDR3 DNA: TGCGCCAGCAGCCAAGACCCGGTGTCTGGGGCCAACGTCCTGACTTTC; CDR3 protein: CASSQDPVSGANVLTF
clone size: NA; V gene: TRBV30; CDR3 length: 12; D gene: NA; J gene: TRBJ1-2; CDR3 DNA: TGTGCCTGGAGTGCGACGGGGTATGGCTACACCTTC; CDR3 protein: CAWSATGYGYTF
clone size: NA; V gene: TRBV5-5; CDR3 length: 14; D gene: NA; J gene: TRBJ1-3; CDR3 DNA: TGTGCCAGCAGCTTGAGTGCGACTGGAAACACCATATATTTT; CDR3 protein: CASSLSATGNTIYF
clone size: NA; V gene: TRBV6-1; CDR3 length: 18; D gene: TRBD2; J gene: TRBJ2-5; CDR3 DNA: TGTGCCAGCAGTGAAATGATCGGCGCGGGAGGGCTAGGAGAGACCCAGTACTTC; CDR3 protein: CASSEMIGAGGLGETQYF
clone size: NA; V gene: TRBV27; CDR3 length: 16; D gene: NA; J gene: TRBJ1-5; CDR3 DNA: TGTGCCAGCAGTTTCCTGGGCGAGGGAAATAGTCAGCCCCAGCATTTT; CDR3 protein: CASSFLGEGNSQPQHF
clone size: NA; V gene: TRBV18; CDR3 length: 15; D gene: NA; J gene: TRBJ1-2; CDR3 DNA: TGTGCCAGCTCACCTTACGGACGCGGCGAGTATGGCTACACCTTC; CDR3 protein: CASSPYGRGEYGYTF
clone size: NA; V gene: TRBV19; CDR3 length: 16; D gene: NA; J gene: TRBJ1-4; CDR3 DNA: TGTGCCAGTAGTCCACTTATTACTACCTGGAATGAAAAACTGTTTTTT; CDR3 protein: CASSPLITTWNEKLFF
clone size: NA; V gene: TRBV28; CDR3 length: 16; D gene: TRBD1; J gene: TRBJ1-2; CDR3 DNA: TGTGCCAGCAGCTCCACCGGGACAGGGTTTAACTATGGCTACACCTTC; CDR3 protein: CASSSTGTGFNYGYTF
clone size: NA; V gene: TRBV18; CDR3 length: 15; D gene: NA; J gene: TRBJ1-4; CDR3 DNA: TGTGCCAGCTCACTCCGGGAAGCAACTAATGAAAAACTGTTTTTT; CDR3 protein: CASSLREATNEKLFF
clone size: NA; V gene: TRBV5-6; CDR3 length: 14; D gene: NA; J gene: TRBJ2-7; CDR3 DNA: TGTGCCAGCAGCTTGGGCACAGGGACCCACGAGCAGTACTTC; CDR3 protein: CASSLGTGTHEQYF
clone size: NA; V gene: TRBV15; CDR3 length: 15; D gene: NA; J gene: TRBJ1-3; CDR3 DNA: TGTGCCACCAGCAGACTCACAAACTCTGGAAACACCATATATTTT; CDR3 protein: CATSRLTNSGNTIYF
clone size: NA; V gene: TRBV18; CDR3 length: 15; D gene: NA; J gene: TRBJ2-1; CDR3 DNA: TGTGCCAGCTCACCACCTCGGGTAGCTCCGCATGAGCAGTTCTTC; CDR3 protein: CASSPPRVAPHEQFF
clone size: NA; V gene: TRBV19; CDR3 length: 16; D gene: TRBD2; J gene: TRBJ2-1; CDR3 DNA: TGTGCCAGTAGCCCCCGACTAGCGGAGGGGAACAATGAGCAGTTCTTC; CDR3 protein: CASSPRLAEGNNEQFF
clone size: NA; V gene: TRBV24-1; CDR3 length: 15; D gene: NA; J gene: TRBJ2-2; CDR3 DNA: TGTGCCACCAGTGACCCCAGGAAGGGAGTCGGGGAGCTGTTTTTT; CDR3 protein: CATSDPRKGVGELFF
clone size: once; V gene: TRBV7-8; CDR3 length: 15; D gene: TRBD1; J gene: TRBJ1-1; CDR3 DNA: TGTGCCAGCAGCGCGCGGACAGGGGATGACACTGAAGCTTTCTTT; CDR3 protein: CASSARTGDDTEAFF
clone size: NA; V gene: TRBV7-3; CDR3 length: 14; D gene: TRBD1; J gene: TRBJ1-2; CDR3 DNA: TGTGCCAGCAGCTTAACGCCAGGGGGGAATGGCTACACCTTC; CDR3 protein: CASSLTPGGNGYTF
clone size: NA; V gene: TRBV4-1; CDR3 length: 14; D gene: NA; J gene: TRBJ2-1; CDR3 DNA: TGCGCCAGCAGCCCTTGGACAGGAGGGAATGAGCAGTTCTTC; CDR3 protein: CASSPWTGGNEQFF
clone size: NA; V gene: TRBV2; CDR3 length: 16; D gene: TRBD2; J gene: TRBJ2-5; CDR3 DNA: TGTGCCAGCACCCCACAGCTAGCGGGAGGGCCGGAGACCCAGTACTTC; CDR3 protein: CASTPQLAGGPETQYF
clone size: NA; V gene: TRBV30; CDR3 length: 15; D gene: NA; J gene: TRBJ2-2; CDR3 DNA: TGTGCCTGGAGTTATGGGGGCGCGAACACCGGGGAGCTGTTTTTT; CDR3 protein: CAWSYGGANTGELFF
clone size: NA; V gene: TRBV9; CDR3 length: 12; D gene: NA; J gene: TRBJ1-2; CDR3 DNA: TGTGCCAGCAGCCAACAACTCCATGGCTACACCTTC; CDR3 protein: CASSQQLHGYTF
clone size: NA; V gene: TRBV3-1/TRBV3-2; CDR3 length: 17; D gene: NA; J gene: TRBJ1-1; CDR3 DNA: TGTGCCAGCCGCAAAGGAACCTCCGGGACGGCGAACACTGAAGCTTTCTTT; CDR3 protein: CASRKGTSGTANTEAFF
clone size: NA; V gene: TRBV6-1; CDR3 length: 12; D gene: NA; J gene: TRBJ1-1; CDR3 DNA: TGTGCCAGCAGTGAAGGGCAGGGCGAAGCTTTCTTT; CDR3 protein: CASSEGQGEAFF
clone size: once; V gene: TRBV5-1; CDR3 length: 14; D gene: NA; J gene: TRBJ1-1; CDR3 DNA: TGCGCCAGCTCCCAATCGGTGATGAACACTGAAGCTTTCTTT; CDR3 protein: CASSQSVMNTEAFF
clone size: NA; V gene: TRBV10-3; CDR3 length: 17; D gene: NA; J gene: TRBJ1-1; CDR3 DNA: TGTGCCATCAGTGAGTCACAGGCTACAACACGGAGCAAACGGGCTTTCTTT; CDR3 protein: CAISESQATTRSKRAFF
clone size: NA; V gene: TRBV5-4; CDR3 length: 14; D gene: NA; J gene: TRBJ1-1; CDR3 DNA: TGTGCCAGCAGCTTGGATCAGGGGAACACTGAAGCTTTCTTT; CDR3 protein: CASSLDQGNTEAFF
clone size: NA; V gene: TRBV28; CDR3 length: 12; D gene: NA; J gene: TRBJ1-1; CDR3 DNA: TGTGCCAGCAGTTTAGGAGTCACTGAAGCTTTCTTT; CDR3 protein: CASSLGVTEAFF
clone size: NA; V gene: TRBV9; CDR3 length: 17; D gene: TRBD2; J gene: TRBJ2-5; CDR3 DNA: TGTGCCAGCAGCCGGAGCGGGACCACCCGCGGGGAGGAGACCCAGTACTTC; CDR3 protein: CASSRSGTTRGEETQYF
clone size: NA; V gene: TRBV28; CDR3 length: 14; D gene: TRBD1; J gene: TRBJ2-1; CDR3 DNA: TGTGCCAGCAATCCCGGGACAGGGTACAATGAGCAGTTCTTC; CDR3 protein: CASNPGTGYNEQFF
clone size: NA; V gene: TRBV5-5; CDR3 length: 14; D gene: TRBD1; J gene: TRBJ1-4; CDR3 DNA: TGTGCCAGCAGCCCTGGACAGGGAAGGGAAAAACTGTTTTTT; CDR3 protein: CASSPGQGREKLFF
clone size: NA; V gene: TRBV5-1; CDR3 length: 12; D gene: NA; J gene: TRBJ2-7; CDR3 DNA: TGCGCCAGCAGCTTGGAAGGGATCGAGCAGTACTTC; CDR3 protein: CASSLEGIEQYF
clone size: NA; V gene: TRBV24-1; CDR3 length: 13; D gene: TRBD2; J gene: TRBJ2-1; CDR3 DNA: TGTGCCACCAGGCGGGAGCTCGTCGGTGAGCAGTTCTTC; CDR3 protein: CATRRELVGEQFF
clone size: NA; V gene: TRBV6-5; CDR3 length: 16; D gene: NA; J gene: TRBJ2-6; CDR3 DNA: TGTGCCAGCAGTTACTCTGCGGTCCCTGGGGCCAACGTCCTGACTTTC; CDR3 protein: CASSYSAVPGANVLTF
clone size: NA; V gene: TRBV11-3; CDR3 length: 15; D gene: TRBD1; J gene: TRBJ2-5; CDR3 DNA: TGTGCCAGCAGCTTCGGACAGGGGACCCAAGAGACCCAGTACTTC; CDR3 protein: CASSFGQGTQETQYF
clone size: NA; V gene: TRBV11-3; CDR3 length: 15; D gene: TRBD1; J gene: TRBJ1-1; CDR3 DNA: TGTGCCAGCAGCTTAGGGACAGGGATGAACACTGAAGCTTTCTTT; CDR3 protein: CASSLGTGMNTEAFF
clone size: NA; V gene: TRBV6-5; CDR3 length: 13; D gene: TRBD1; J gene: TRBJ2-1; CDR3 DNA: TGTGCCAGCAGCGACAGGGGTCCTAATGAGCAGTTCTTC; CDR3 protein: CASSDRGPNEQFF
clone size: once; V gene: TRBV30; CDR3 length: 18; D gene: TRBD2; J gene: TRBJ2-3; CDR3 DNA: TGTGCCTGGAGTAGGACTAGCGGGGTTACTCTTGGGGGAGATACGCAGTATTTT; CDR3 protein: CAWSRTSGVTLGGDTQYF